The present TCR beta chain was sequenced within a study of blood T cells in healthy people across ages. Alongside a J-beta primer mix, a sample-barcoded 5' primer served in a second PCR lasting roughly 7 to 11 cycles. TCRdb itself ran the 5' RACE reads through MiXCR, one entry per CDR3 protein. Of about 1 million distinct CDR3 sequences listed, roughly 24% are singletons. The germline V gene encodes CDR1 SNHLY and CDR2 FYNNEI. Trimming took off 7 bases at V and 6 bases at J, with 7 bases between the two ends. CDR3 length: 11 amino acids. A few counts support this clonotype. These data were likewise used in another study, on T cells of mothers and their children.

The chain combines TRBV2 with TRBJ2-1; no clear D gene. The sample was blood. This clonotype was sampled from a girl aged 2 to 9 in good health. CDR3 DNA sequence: TGTGCCAGCAAGTGGGCCAATGAGCAGTTCTTC. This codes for CASKWANEQFF.